One sample yielded the 31 T cell receptor beta chains listed below, sequenced in a study of PD-1 blockade in mismatch repair-deficient tumors (dated by TCRdb to about 2017). Library prep was done by the immunoSEQ multiplex PCR assay. TCRdb obtained this table from immuneACCESS and retained in-frame rearrangements with V and J assigned. These tables miss some clones; where compared with another copy, unresolved V genes account for less than half of the shortfall, and the remainder is unexplained. This sample gives some 84,000 clones in total; 81% of them show up just once. The ten most abundant clones make up around 2.6% of the sample. Per the publication, the time point label means: peripheral blood 12 weeks after first pembrolizumab dose. The source was peripheral blood, collected 12 weeks after starting pembrolizumab. The receptors derive from an adult with mismatch repair-deficient cancer.

The V gene is TRBV5-8, the J gene TRBJ2-5, with D tentatively TRBD1 or TRBD2 (5 bases each). Trimming stripped 4 bases from V and 1 base from J, with 11 bases between. CDR3 length equals 14 residues. The germline V gene has CDR1 SGHTS and CDR2 YDEGEE. The CDR3 nucleotides read TGTGCCAGCAGCCCCGGGACGGCCCAAGAGACCCAGTACTTC. As protein: CASSPGTAQETQYF.

The chain links TRBV5-8 to TRBJ1-5, with D perhaps matching TRBD1 (6 bases). Deletions cut 5 bases from V and 11 bases from J, with 17 bases between. This CDR3 region has 13 residues. In germline, CDR1 is SGHTS, CDR2 YDEGEE. CDR3 residues: CASRGTRPAAQHF. In nucleotides, the CDR3 is TGTGCCAGCAGAGGGACAAGGCCCGCCGCCCAGCATTTT.

The CDR3 DNA reads as TGTGCCATCAGTGCCGGACTAGCGGGAGGTAATGAGCAGTTCTTC. This gives the protein CAISAGLAGGNEQFF. This chain joins TRBV10-3 and TRBJ2-1, with 14 bases matching TRBD2. The V and J ends lost 4 bases and 7 bases, in that order; junction bases with no gene match: 3. Germline CDR1 is ENHRY and CDR2 is SYGVKD. There are 15 residues in the CDR3.

The gene calls are TRBV10-3 and TRBJ2-7; 7 bases match TRBD1. This CDR3 has 15 residues. Germline-derived CDR1 and CDR2 are ENHRY and SYGVKD. With 3 bases clipped from V and 2 bases from J, the junction kept 7 bases outside the gene matches. CDR3 sequence (DNA): TGTGCCATCAGTGATCCCCAGCAGGGGGCCTACGAGCAGTACTTC. Its translation: CAISDPQQGAYEQYF.

The chain couples TRBV2 to TRBJ1-2; no firm D call. The germline gives CDR1 SNHLY, CDR2 FYNNEI. The V end lost 8 bases, the J end lost 6 bases, and 13 bases lay between the germline ends. This CDR3 comprises 12 residues. CDR3 sequence: CASGRVSDGYTF. CDR3 in DNA: TGTGCCAGCGGGAGAGTTTCTGATGGCTACACCTTC.

The chain employs TRBV7-9 and TRBJ2-6; no clear D. This CDR3 region has 16 residues. The germline V and J ends were trimmed by 5 bases and 0 bases, with 11 bases remaining between them. Germline loops: CDR1 SEHNR, CDR2 FQNEAQ (reference sequence). This CDR3 is CASSRDGYSGANVLTF. The CDR3 DNA reads as TGTGCCAGCAGCCGTGACGGTTACTCTGGGGCCAACGTCCTGACTTTC.

The chain employs TRBV6-1 and TRBJ2-7, with 8 bases that match TRBD1. The CDR3 is made up of 14 amino acids. From germline, CDR1 is MNHNS and CDR2 SASEGT. V shed 5 bases, J shed 2 bases, and the junction held 5 bases outside the gene matches. CDR3 bases: TGTGCCAGCAGTAGCGGACAGGGTGCCTACGAGCAGTACTTC. It translates to CASSSGQGAYEQYF.

This clone showed up just once. The J gene is TRBJ2-3, the V gene TRBV27, with TRBD2 matching over 8 bases. The germline V gene encodes CDR1 MNHEY and CDR2 SMNVEV (reference sequence). This CDR3 is 15 amino acids long. J was trimmed by 3 bases and V by 5 bases; bases with no gene match: 7. The CDR3 nucleotides read TGTGCCAGCAGTCCCGGCACTAGCGGTACAGATACGCAGTATTTT. Its protein is CASSPGTSGTDTQYF.

V gene TRBV11-1 combines with J gene TRBJ2-7; TRBD1 aligns across 7 bases. V trimming: 4 bases; J trimming: 1 base; junction bases outside the gene matches: 7. The V gene's germline CDR1 is SGHAT and CDR2 FQDESV (reference sequence). CDR3 size: 15 residues. The CDR3 is CASSSRRDRSYEQYF. The CDR3 region has the DNA TGTGCCAGCAGCTCACGACGGGACAGATCCTACGAGCAGTACTTC.

The genes are TRBV30 and TRBJ1-2; 7 bases are a match to TRBD1. Germline CDR1 GTSNPN, CDR2 SVGIG (reference sequence). The CDR3 covers 16 residues. J lost 4 bases, V lost 2 bases, and 13 bases had no gene match. CDR3 coding DNA: TGTGCCTGGAGTTATGACAGGGAGGTCCCCGGCTATGGCTACACCTTC. Amino acids: CAWSYDREVPGYGYTF.

The chain has TRBV29-1 and TRBJ1-2, with a tentative D call TRBD1 (5 bases). CDR3 length: 12 amino acids. Germline V gene lookup returns CDR1 SQVTM and CDR2 ANQGSEA. V was pared by 3 bases and J by 10 bases, with 15 bases between. The CDR3 DNA sequence: TGCAGCGTTGATCAGGGACCGCTCCTCTACACCTTC. Its translation: CSVDQGPLLYTF.

The V gene is TRBV5-6, the J gene TRBJ1-4; no clear D gene. With 2 bases removed from V and 5 bases from J, the gap between germline ends came to 13 bases. The CDR3 covers 15 residues. Germline V CDR1 and CDR2: SGHDT, YYEEEE. The CDR3 region is CASSFMSLGNEKLFF. The DNA for the CDR3 is TGTGCCAGCAGCTTTATGAGTTTAGGGAATGAAAAACTGTTTTTT.

The chain has TRBV5-1 and TRBJ1-2; the match to TRBD1 covers 7 bases. V trimming: 1 base; J trimming: 2 bases; junction bases outside the gene matches: 5. Germline V gives CDR1 SGHRS, CDR2 YFSETQ. The CDR3 consists of 15 residues. The CDR3 nucleotides are TGCGCCAGCAGCTTGTCGGCAGGGGGGAACTATGGCTACACCTTC. It codes for CASSLSAGGNYGYTF.

DNA for the CDR3: TGCAGCGTTGATGCAGGGGGTGAAGCTTTCTTT. It encodes CSVDAGGEAFF. This chain joins TRBV29-1 and TRBJ1-1, with 7 bases that match TRBD1. With V trimmed by 3 bases and J by 7 bases, 2 bases remained unmatched. This CDR3 is built from 11 residues. In germline, CDR1 is SQVTM, CDR2 ANQGSEA.

V is TRBV30 and J is TRBJ1-5; D ambiguous. This CDR3 comprises 14 residues. Germline V gene lookup returns CDR1 GTSNPN and CDR2 SVGIG (reference sequence). With 4 bases removed from V and 0 bases from J, the gap between germline ends came to 10 bases. CDR3 protein: CAWKEDYSNQPQHF. As DNA, the CDR3 is TGTGCCTGGAAGGAGGACTATAGCAATCAGCCCCAGCATTTT.

The V gene is TRBV6-1, the J gene TRBJ2-7, with D tentatively TRBD2 (5 bases). The CDR3 is 12 residues long. V was cut by 8 bases and J by 0 bases, with 8 bases left in between. Germline V gene sequence: CDR1 MNHNS, CDR2 SASEGT. CDR3 amino acids: CASGRFSYEQYF. DNA of the CDR3: TGTGCCAGCGGGAGATTCTCCTACGAGCAGTACTTC.

The chain has TRBV21-1 and TRBJ2-7; the table's D call, TRBD1, has no DNA check behind it. TRBV21-1 is listed as a pseudogene. This CDR3 spans 15 amino acids. The CDR3 spells CASGREGGQFYEQYF. Here the CDR3 DNA reads TGTGCCAGCGGGCGAGAAGGAGGACAGTTCTACGAGCAGTACTTC.

V is TRBV6-6 and J is TRBJ2-1; TRBD2 is a possible D gene (5 bases). Per the germline V gene, CDR1 is MNHNY and CDR2 is SVGAGI (reference sequence). The ends were cut back, 8 bases at V and 5 bases at J, with 13 bases in the middle. CDR3 length equals 13 residues. CDR3 sequence reads: CASRLRADNEQFF. In DNA, the CDR3 is TGTGCCAGCCGCTTGAGGGCTGACAATGAGCAGTTCTTC.

This chain joins TRBV11-3 and TRBJ2-7; 8 nucleotides match TRBD2. V was pared by 5 bases and J by 4 bases, with 10 bases of the junction left unmatched. The CDR3 consists of 15 residues. Per germline, CDR1 SGHNT and CDR2 YENEEA. The CDR3 is CASSPYCGRTYEQYF. CDR3 DNA: TGTGCCAGCAGCCCGTACTGCGGGAGGACGTACGAGCAGTACTTC.

V usage is TRBV5-4 and J usage is TRBJ2-3, with 10 bases lining up with TRBD2. Per germline, CDR1 SGHNT and CDR2 YYREEE (reference sequence). V dropped 4 bases and J dropped 2; count of bases not matched to a gene: 10. The CDR3 has 17 residues. In DNA, the CDR3 is TGTGCCAGCAGCCCCAGGACTAGCGGACGGTACACAGATACGCAGTATTTT. Amino acids: CASSPRTSGRYTDTQYF.

The V call is TRBV19, the J call TRBJ1-1, with D uncertain. Germline loops: CDR1 LNHDA, CDR2 SQIVND (reference sequence). The CDR3 covers 13 residues. With 7 bases removed from V and 5 bases from J, the gap between germline ends came to 14 bases. The CDR3 nucleotides are TGTGCCAGTAAAAGGGCTCGTTTAACTGAAGCTTTCTTT. It is translated as CASKRARLTEAFF.

The chain links TRBV2 to TRBJ1-2; D not resolved. The V and J ends lost 2 bases and 0 bases respectively, with 10 bases between them. CDR1 is SNHLY and CDR2 is FYNNEI in the germline V gene. The CDR3 covers 15 residues. CDR3 residues: CASSELGTANYGYTF. DNA of the CDR3: TGTGCCAGCAGTGAACTGGGAACAGCTAACTATGGCTACACCTTC. Full variable domain (outside the CDR3, taken from reference TRBV2 and TRBJ1-2): EPEVTQTPSHQVTQMGQEVILRCVPISNHLYFYWYRQILGQKVEFLVSFYNNEISEKSEIFDDQFSVERPDGSNFTLKIRSTKLEDSAMYFCASSELGTANYGYTFGSGTRLTVV.

The chain uses TRBV4-1 and TRBJ2-1, with TRBD2 matching over 11 bases. This CDR3 is 17 amino acids long. The germline V gene encodes CDR1 MGHRA and CDR2 YSYEKL. V lost 1 base to trimming and J lost 7 bases; unmatched junction nucleotides: 9. The CDR3 loop is CASSQVGASGRWNEQFF. The CDR3 DNA follows: TGCGCCAGCAGCCAAGTGGGGGCTAGCGGGAGGTGGAATGAGCAGTTCTTC.

The chain employs TRBV5-1 and TRBJ1-1; tentative D call: TRBD1 (5 bases). Germline CDR1 is SGHRS and CDR2 is YFSETQ. Trimming shortened V by 2 bases and J by 7 bases, and 9 bases separated the two germline ends. The CDR3 is made up of 12 amino acids. The CDR3: CASSFGTDEAFF. The CDR3 bases are TGCGCCAGCAGCTTTGGGACGGATGAAGCTTTCTTT.

The chain combines TRBV27 with TRBJ2-2; D is perhaps TRBD1 (5 bases). This CDR3 has 16 residues. Germline lookup yields CDR1 MNHEY and CDR2 SMNVEV (reference sequence). V was clipped by 5 bases and J by 7 bases, with 20 bases between them. CDR3 sequence: CASSRNFGAADGELFF. CDR3 coding DNA: TGTGCCAGCAGTCGAAACTTTGGGGCGGCCGACGGGGAGCTGTTTTTT.

The rearrangement joins TRBV14 to TRBJ1-2; D gene uncertain. The germline V and J ends were trimmed by 1 base and 4 bases, with 7 bases remaining between them. CDR3 size: 13 residues. In germline, CDR1 is SGHDN, CDR2 FVKESK. This chain's CDR3 is CASSQVSSYGYTF. The CDR3 coding sequence is TGTGCCAGCAGCCAAGTTTCCAGCTATGGCTACACCTTC.

CDR3 coding DNA: TGTGCCAGCTCGTCGTCGGTCTATGGCTACACCTTC. Amino acid sequence: CASSSSVYGYTF. The chain combines TRBV6-1 with TRBJ1-2; D uncertain. Germline V gives CDR1 MNHNS, CDR2 SASEGT. With 8 bases removed from V and 4 bases from J, the gap between germline ends came to 11 bases. The CDR3 runs to 12 residues.

The CDR3 is CASSLGASSSYEQYF. The CDR3 DNA reads as TGTGCCAGCAGCTTAGGGGCCAGCTCCTCCTACGAGCAGTACTTC. The chain combines TRBV7-2 with TRBJ2-7; the D is unclear. Germline CDR1 and CDR2: SGHTA and FQGNSA. V was shortened by 1 base and J by 0 bases, with 10 bases between the two germline ends. This CDR3 comprises 15 residues.

The J gene is TRBJ2-2, the V gene TRBV2; D may be TRBD2 (6 bases). The CDR3 sequence is 15 residues long. V was trimmed by 10 bases and J by 4 bases, leaving 19 bases between them. In germline, CDR1 is SNHLY, CDR2 FYNNEI. The chain's CDR3 is CATSGGSKGTGELFF. CDR3 bases: TGTGCCACTTCTGGGGGGTCAAAGGGCACCGGGGAGCTGTTTTTT.

This clone has more than one count but fewer than ten. V is TRBV19 and J is TRBJ1-1; D ambiguous. The CDR3 is made up of 13 amino acids. Trimming removed 7 bases at V and 1 base at J, with 10 bases between. The germline gives CDR1 LNHDA, CDR2 SQIVND (reference sequence). CDR3: CASNLPGNTEAFF. CDR3 DNA sequence: TGTGCCAGTAACTTGCCCGGGAACACTGAAGCTTTCTTT.

This clone was seen a single time. The CDR3 region is CASSVSQRMETQYF. The CDR3 region has the DNA TGTGCCAGCAGCGTATCGCAAAGGATGGAGACCCAGTACTTC. The chain carries TRBV13 and TRBJ2-5; the D is unclear. V gave up 5 bases and J gave up 5 bases, with 15 bases separating them. This CDR3 has 14 amino acids. The V gene's germline CDR1 is PRHDT and CDR2 FYEKMQ (reference sequence).